These 24 T cell receptor beta chains share one sample of origin, sequenced in a study of cytomegalovirus exposure and HLA in healthy donors. Clones were read by immunoSEQ multiplex PCR, and TCRdb kept only the in-frame ones, dropping some. The sample records some 43,000 clones, roughly 90% being singletons. Sequencing input: PBMCs. The source of these receptors is a man younger than 30 in good health and CMV-seronegative.

The chain recombines TRBV18 with TRBJ2-5; 7 bases match TRBD1. The junction had 2 bases not matched to a gene; V was cut back by 2 bases and J by 2 bases. CDR1 and CDR2 (germline): KGHSH, LQKENI. The length of the CDR3 is 14 residues. The CDR3 sequence is CASSPRTGQETQYF. In nucleotides, the CDR3 is TGTGCCAGCTCACCAAGGACAGGTCAAGAGACCCAGTACTTC.

V gene TRBV6-4 combines with J gene TRBJ2-3; 8 bases are a match to TRBD1. From germline, CDR1 is MRHNA and CDR2 SNTAGT. The CDR3 consists of 15 residues. J lost 2 bases, V lost 4 bases, and 5 bases had no gene match. The CDR3 nucleotides are TGTGCCAGCAGTGCCGGACAGGGAGACACAGATACGCAGTATTTT. Amino acid sequence: CASSAGQGDTDTQYF.

V and J are TRBV5-1 and TRBJ1-2; D uncertain. Per the germline V gene, CDR1 is SGHRS and CDR2 is YFSETQ. The CDR3 consists of 18 residues. V was shortened by 3 bases and J by 0 bases, with 21 bases between the two germline ends. The CDR3 DNA is TGCGCCAGCAGCTCCCCCTCTCACGGGTCCGAGGCTAACTATGGCTACACCTTC. It translates to CASSSPSHGSEANYGYTF.

This chain connects TRBV27 to TRBJ2-7; possible D gene TRBD1, 6 bases. Germline V gene sequence: CDR1 MNHEY, CDR2 SMNVEV (reference sequence). Trimming removed 10 bases at V and 3 bases at J, with 13 bases between. The CDR3 sequence is 12 residues long. The CDR3 loop reads CATGHQVYEQYF. The CDR3 DNA reads as TGTGCCACGGGACACCAAGTCTACGAGCAGTACTTC.

The chain couples TRBV7-6 to TRBJ1-2; possible D gene TRBD1, 6 bases. CDR1 and CDR2 (germline): SGHVS, FNYEAQ. With 2 bases removed from V and 5 bases from J, the gap between germline ends came to 12 bases. This CDR3 region has 14 residues. The CDR3 nucleotides are TGTGCCAGCAGCTTACTACAGGGCGGGTATGGCTACACCTTC. Translated, it gives CASSLLQGGYGYTF.

V is TRBV19 and J is TRBJ1-2, with TRBD1 matching 8 bases. With V trimmed by 5 bases and J by 2 bases, 4 bases remained unmatched. This CDR3 spans 14 amino acids. The germline V gene has CDR1 LNHDA and CDR2 SQIVND (reference sequence). As DNA, the CDR3 is TGTGCCAGTAGTTCCAGGACAGGGAACTATGGCTACACCTTC. Translating it yields CASSSRTGNYGYTF.

V gene TRBV15 combines with J gene TRBJ2-7; D perhaps matches TRBD1 (6 bases). This CDR3 has 14 residues. CDR1 and CDR2 (germline): LNHNV, YYDKDF (reference sequence). V was shortened by 7 bases and J by 4 bases, with 17 bases between the two germline ends. CDR3 region: CATTAGLQGYEQYF. The CDR3 DNA reads TGTGCCACCACCGCCGGGTTACAGGGATACGAGCAGTACTTC.

V and J are TRBV9 and TRBJ2-3; 9 nucleotides agree with TRBD2. The junction had 8 bases not matched to a gene; V was cut back by 0 bases and J by 3 bases. The CDR3 is 17 residues long. CDR1 SGDLS and CDR2 YYNGEE come from the germline V gene. CDR3 nucleotides: TGTGCCAGCAGCGTAGGCGTCGGCGGGGGGGCGACAGATACGCAGTATTTT. It specifies CASSVGVGGGATDTQYF.

As DNA, the CDR3 is TGTGCCAGCAGTTTAACGCACAGGGCTTATGGCTACACCTTC. The encoded protein is CASSLTHRAYGYTF. This chain joins TRBV28 and TRBJ1-2; tentative D call: TRBD1 (6 bases). Trimming took 2 bases from V and 5 from J, leaving 12 bases between them. Germline CDR1 reads MDHEN; CDR2 reads SYDVKM. The CDR3 sequence is 14 residues long.

The CDR3 sequence: CASSLQLSRYYSGNTIYF. CDR3 in DNA: TGTGCCAGCAGCTTGCAGTTGAGTAGATACTACTCTGGAAACACCATATATTTT. The chain is built from TRBV5-6 and TRBJ1-3, with D hard to call. The V gene's germline CDR1 is SGHDT and CDR2 YYEEEE. This CDR3 has 18 amino acids. Trimming took 1 base from V and 0 from J, leaving 17 bases between them.

This clone was found once. This rearrangement joins TRBV7-3 to TRBJ2-3; D is possibly TRBD2 (5 bases). Germline V CDR1 and CDR2: SGHTA, FQGTGA. There are 14 residues in the CDR3. Trimming cost V 4 bases and J 1 base, with 9 bases left between them. CDR3 region: CASSSSGGTDTQYF. In nucleotides, the CDR3 is TGTGCCAGCAGCTCCAGCGGAGGCACAGATACGCAGTATTTT.

V usage is TRBV7-2 and J usage is TRBJ2-3, with 13 nucleotides matching TRBD2. Germline V gene data show CDR1 as SGHTA and CDR2 as FQGNSA. V lost 5 bases, J lost 7 bases, and 9 bases stayed unmatched. The CDR3 covers 16 residues. The CDR3 loop reads CASSTRTSGRFNTQYF. CDR3 sequence (DNA): TGTGCCAGCAGCACTAGGACTAGCGGGAGATTTAATACGCAGTATTTT.

This clone was observed a single time. CDR3 DNA: TGTGCCAGCAGTTTAACCGGGAGTGAGCAGTTCTTC. Its protein is CASSLTGSEQFF. This rearrangement joins TRBV27 to TRBJ2-1, with D maybe TRBD2 (6 bases). The CDR3 runs 12 residues. Germline V lookup: CDR1 MNHEY, CDR2 SMNVEV (reference sequence). The V end was cut by 2 bases, the J end by 9 bases, with 8 bases between.

This sequence joins TRBV4-1 and TRBJ2-7; TRBD2 agrees at 11 bases. The V gene end was trimmed by 4 bases and the J gene end by 4 bases; junction bases not matched to a gene: 9. The CDR3 spans 16 residues. The germline CDR1 and CDR2 sequences are MGHRA and YSYEKL. Here the CDR3 DNA reads TGCGCCAGCAGCCTGAGACTAGCGGGACCTAGGTACGAGCAGTACTTC. Its translation is CASSLRLAGPRYEQYF.

The rearrangement links TRBV7-3 to TRBJ2-1, with 11 bases that match TRBD2. The CDR3 runs to 11 residues. Losses at the gene ends were 9 bases for V and 10 bases for J; bases not matched to a gene: 2. The germline CDR1 and CDR2 sequences are SGHTA and FQGTGA. This chain's CDR3 is CASGLAGEQFF. The CDR3 DNA sequence: TGTGCCAGTGGACTAGCGGGCGAGCAGTTCTTC.

The V gene is TRBV6-1, the J gene TRBJ2-4; D is possibly TRBD2 (6 bases). Per the germline V gene, CDR1 is MNHNS and CDR2 is SASEGT. The CDR3 length is 13 residues. V was trimmed by 4 bases and J by 6 bases, leaving 10 bases between them. The chain's CDR3 is CASSGGILNIQYF. The CDR3 nucleotides are TGTGCCAGCAGTGGCGGGATCCTAAACATTCAGTACTTC.

This clone showed up just a few times. V is TRBV6-6 and J is TRBJ2-1; tentatively, D is TRBD1 (6 bases). The length of the CDR3 is 12 residues. The germline V gene has CDR1 MNHNY and CDR2 SVGAGI (reference sequence). Trimming shortened V by 5 bases and J by 8 bases, and 10 bases separated the two germline ends. CDR3: CASSTGYDEQFF. In DNA form, the CDR3 reads TGTGCCAGCAGTACAGGGTACGATGAGCAGTTCTTC.

V and J are TRBV4-2 and TRBJ2-3; possible D gene TRBD2, 6 bases. Germline V gene sequence: CDR1 LGHNA, CDR2 YNFKEQ. Trimming cost V 0 bases and J 4 bases, with 17 bases left between them. CDR3 size: 17 residues. In DNA form, the CDR3 reads TGTGCCAGCAGCCAAGAACTCTCGGAGGGCCGCGCAGATACGCAGTATTTT. Translation gives CASSQELSEGRADTQYF.

The chain combines TRBV4-1 with TRBJ2-5; D gene ambiguous. Germline-derived CDR1 and CDR2 are MGHRA and YSYEKL. The CDR3 length is 13 residues. Trimming cost V 4 bases and J 0 bases, with 6 bases left between them. CDR3 amino acids: CASSRENQETQYF. DNA for the CDR3: TGCGCCAGCAGCCGTGAGAACCAAGAGACCCAGTACTTC.

The rearrangement joins TRBV4-1 to TRBJ2-3, with 12 positions matching TRBD2. In germline, CDR1 is MGHRA, CDR2 YSYEKL. The V gene end was trimmed by 0 bases and the J gene end by 4 bases; junction bases not matched to a gene: 14. The CDR3 runs 20 residues. The CDR3 here is CASSQDRLAGGPTSPDTQYF. The DNA for the CDR3 is TGCGCCAGCAGCCAAGATAGGCTAGCGGGAGGGCCTACCTCTCCAGATACGCAGTATTTT.

This clone was detected only once. V is TRBV28 and J is TRBJ2-7; TRBD1 might be the D (5 bases). CDR1 is MDHEN, CDR2 SYDVKM, per germline. The germline V and J ends were trimmed by 5 bases and 4 bases, with 15 bases remaining between them. The CDR3 extends over 14 amino acids. The CDR3 DNA reads as TGTGCCAGCAGTCTTCGAAACCAGGGATACGAGCAGTACTTC. This sequence encodes CASSLRNQGYEQYF. Filled out from reference TRBV28 and TRBJ2-7, the complete variable domain reads DVKVTQSSRYLVKRTGEKVFLECVQDMDHENMFWYRQDPGLGLRLIYFSYDVKMKEKGDIPEGYSVSREKKERFSLILESASTNQTSMYLCASSLRNQGYEQYFGPGTRLTVT.

The chain has TRBV19 and TRBJ1-1; TRBD1 might be the D (5 bases). From germline, CDR1 is LNHDA and CDR2 SQIVND (reference sequence). V lost 5 bases, J lost 4 bases, and 11 bases lay in between. The CDR3 loop spans 13 amino acids. CDR3 DNA sequence: TGTGCCAGTAGTGTCCAGGGAATCACTGAAGCTTTCTTT. Translated: CASSVQGITEAFF.

About this clone itself: Germline and junction disagree at one end, which may indicate a read error. The chain employs TRBV10-3 and TRBJ1-4; possibly TRBD1 for D (5 bases). The CDR3 loop spans 14 amino acids. Germline-derived CDR1 and CDR2 are ENHRY and SYGVKD. In DNA form, the CDR3 reads TGTGCCATCAGTGACAGGGCAACTAATGAAAAACCGTTTTTT. Protein product: CAISDRATNEKPFF.

This clone is a singleton in its sample. The genes are TRBV2 and TRBJ2-7, with TRBD1 as a possible D gene (6 bases). Trimming removed 6 bases at V and 1 base at J, with 13 bases between. Germline V CDR1 and CDR2: SNHLY, FYNNEI. The CDR3 length is 14 residues. CDR3 loop: CASRRTVTSYEQYF. CDR3 bases: TGTGCCAGCAGGAGGACAGTCACTTCCTACGAGCAGTACTTC.